The rows below give T cell receptor beta chains drawn from one sample of a study of blood T cell repertoires in COVID-19. Here immunoSEQ multiplex PCR was the method, and the copy in TCRdb shows in-frame clones only, minus some. Here the sample spans approximately 180,000 clones, 75% to 90% being singletons. Sequencing was done on a sample of peripheral blood. These receptors came from a man aged 60 to 69 with acute or convalescent COVID-19. Both conserved end residues are part of each CDR3. Fields, in order: V gene, clone size, J gene, D gene, CDR3 DNA, CDR3 protein. D genes are given only for firm matches. The listing skips clone size in some rows; elsewhere it reads once, few, many or a size class.

v_gene: TRBV27; abundance: NA; j_gene: TRBJ2-1; d_gene: TRBD2; CDR3nt: TGTGCCAGAGAGAGGACTAGCGGAGACTACAATGAGCAGTTCTTC; CDR3aa: CARERTSGDYNEQFF
v_gene: TRBV5-6; abundance: NA; j_gene: TRBJ2-7; d_gene: NA; CDR3nt: TGTGCCAGCAGCCCGACGACTCCCTACGAGCAGTACTTC; CDR3aa: CASSPTTPYEQYF
v_gene: TRBV6-5; abundance: NA; j_gene: TRBJ1-1; d_gene: NA; CDR3nt: TGTGCCAGCAGTTTGACACTAGTGAACACTGAAGCTTTCTTT; CDR3aa: CASSLTLVNTEAFF
v_gene: TRBV12-5; abundance: once; j_gene: TRBJ2-1; d_gene: NA; CDR3nt: TGTGCTAGTGGTTTGGTACAGCAAGAGGGAGCTGGAAATGAGCAGTTCTTC; CDR3aa: CASGLVQQEGAGNEQFF
v_gene: TRBV7-2; abundance: NA; j_gene: TRBJ2-7; d_gene: NA; CDR3nt: TGTGCCAGCAGCGGAGACGGGGTCTCCTACGAGCAGTACTTC; CDR3aa: CASSGDGVSYEQYF
v_gene: TRBV7-9; abundance: NA; j_gene: TRBJ1-1; d_gene: NA; CDR3nt: TGTGCCAGCAGCGTCCGGGAGGTTGGAACTGAAGCTTTCTTT; CDR3aa: CASSVREVGTEAFF
v_gene: TRBV9; abundance: NA; j_gene: TRBJ2-2; d_gene: NA; CDR3nt: TGTGCCAGCAGCGTCGATCGGAGCGGGGAGCTGTTTTTT; CDR3aa: CASSVDRSGELFF
v_gene: TRBV19; abundance: NA; j_gene: TRBJ2-3; d_gene: TRBD2; CDR3nt: TGTGCCAGTAGTATAGGTGGCGGGGGATACACAGATACGCAGTATTTT; CDR3aa: CASSIGGGGYTDTQYF
v_gene: TRBV6-5; abundance: NA; j_gene: TRBJ2-7; d_gene: NA; CDR3nt: TGTGCCAGCAGGGTGGGAGTTCCCGCCTACGAGCAGTACTTC; CDR3aa: CASRVGVPAYEQYF
v_gene: TRBV5-1; abundance: NA; j_gene: TRBJ1-4; d_gene: NA; CDR3nt: TGCGCCAGCAGCCGCTCTCAGGGAAGGAACCATGAAAAACTGTTTTTT; CDR3aa: CASSRSQGRNHEKLFF
v_gene: TRBV5-1; abundance: NA; j_gene: TRBJ2-2; d_gene: NA; CDR3nt: TGCGCCAGCAGCTTGAACTCTTGGGAGCTGTTTTTT; CDR3aa: CASSLNSWELFF
v_gene: TRBV12-3/TRBV12-4; abundance: NA; j_gene: TRBJ1-5; d_gene: NA; CDR3nt: TGTGCCAGCAGGCGACTCAATCAGCCCCAGCATTTT; CDR3aa: CASRRLNQPQHF
v_gene: TRBV9; abundance: NA; j_gene: TRBJ1-1; d_gene: NA; CDR3nt: TGTGCCAGCAGCGTAGGCGCGGGTGAAGCTTTCTTT; CDR3aa: CASSVGAGEAFF
v_gene: TRBV6-5; abundance: few; j_gene: TRBJ1-6; d_gene: TRBD1; CDR3nt: TGTGCCAGCAACCCGGGACAGGGGGCAAATTCACCCCTCCACTTT; CDR3aa: CASNPGQGANSPLHF
v_gene: TRBV18; abundance: NA; j_gene: TRBJ1-4; d_gene: NA; CDR3nt: TGTGCCAGCTCACCACCGGGACTTCAAAATGGAAAACTGTTTTTT; CDR3aa: CASSPPGLQNGKLFF
v_gene: TRBV7-9; abundance: NA; j_gene: TRBJ1-3; d_gene: NA; CDR3nt: TGTGCCAGCAGCCCCGCGGGGACTGGAAACACCATATATTTT; CDR3aa: CASSPAGTGNTIYF
v_gene: TRBV6-5; abundance: NA; j_gene: TRBJ1-4; d_gene: NA; CDR3nt: TGTGCCAGCAGGACAGGTTCTAATGAAAAACTGTTTTTT; CDR3aa: CASRTGSNEKLFF
v_gene: TRBV18; abundance: NA; j_gene: TRBJ1-5; d_gene: NA; CDR3nt: TGTGCCAGCTCACCACCTGCTAACGGAGGGCGGGATCAGCCCCAGCATTTT; CDR3aa: CASSPPANGGRDQPQHF